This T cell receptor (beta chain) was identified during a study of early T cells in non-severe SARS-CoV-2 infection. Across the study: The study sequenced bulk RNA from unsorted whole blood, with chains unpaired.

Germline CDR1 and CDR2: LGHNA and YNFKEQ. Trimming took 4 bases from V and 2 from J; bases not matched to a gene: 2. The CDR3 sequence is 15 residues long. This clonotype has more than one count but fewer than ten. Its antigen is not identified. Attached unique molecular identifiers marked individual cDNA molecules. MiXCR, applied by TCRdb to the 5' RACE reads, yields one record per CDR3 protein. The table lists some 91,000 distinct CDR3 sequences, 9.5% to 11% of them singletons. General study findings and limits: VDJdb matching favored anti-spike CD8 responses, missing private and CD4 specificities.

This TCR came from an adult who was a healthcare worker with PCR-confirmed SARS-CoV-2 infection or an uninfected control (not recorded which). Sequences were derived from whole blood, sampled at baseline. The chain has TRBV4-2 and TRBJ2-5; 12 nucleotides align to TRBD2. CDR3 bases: TGTGCCAGCAGCCTCGGGACTAGCGGGCAAGAGACCCAGTACTTC. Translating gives CASSLGTSGQETQYF.